These 22 T cell receptor beta chains were all obtained from the same sample, sequenced in a study of beta chain features in type 1 diabetes. Isolated RNA was reverse transcribed in full, so expressed TCRB transcripts were sequenced. Libraries were prepared by immunoSEQ multiplex PCR; TCRdb keeps only in-frame clonotypes and omits some of them. The sample contains approximately 280,000 clones, about 15% of which appear only once. Study-level points and caveats: Significant though moderate, a shortening of TCRB CDR3s appeared in all four CD4+ subsets of Type 1 diabetes patients.

These receptors have no known antigen. Specimen: naive CD4+ T cells from blood. The receptors derive from a man younger than 30 with type 1 diabetes.

V is TRBV25-1 and J is TRBJ1-5, with a weak D call TRBD1 (5 bases). V was cut by 7 bases and J by 6 bases, with 22 bases left in between. There are 16 residues in the CDR3. The germline gives CDR1 MGHDK, CDR2 SYGVNS. CDR3 region: CASILSAGPSGQPQHF. The CDR3 DNA sequence: TGTGCCAGCATTCTATCCGCGGGGCCGTCCGGTCAGCCCCAGCATTTT.

This clone was seen more than once but under ten times. The genes are TRBV28 and TRBJ2-7; 8 bases agree with TRBD1. V lost 5 bases, J lost 4 bases, and 7 bases stayed unmatched. CDR1 and CDR2 (germline): MDHEN, SYDVKM. This CDR3 region has 14 residues. The CDR3 nucleotides read TGTGCCAGCAGTCAGCCTACAGGGGGTTACGAGCAGTACTTC. This gives the protein CASSQPTGGYEQYF.

The chain recombines TRBV2 with TRBJ1-1; D ambiguous. From germline, CDR1 is SNHLY and CDR2 FYNNEI. Trimming pared 3 bases from V and 1 base from J, leaving 6 bases between. The CDR3 extends over 13 amino acids. The CDR3 protein is CASSEAENTEAFF. The CDR3 DNA sequence: TGTGCCAGCAGTGAGGCCGAGAACACTGAAGCTTTCTTT.

This clone was seen a few times. One junction end does not reproduce the germline sequence, and a read error may be involved. V usage is TRBV7-2 and J usage is TRBJ2-3, with 7 bases fitting TRBD1. The V gene's germline CDR1 is SGHTA and CDR2 FQGNSA. The CDR3 contains 15 residues. CDR3 in DNA: TGTGCCAGCACCTCGGCGACAGGGCCCCGGGGCCCATGGGATTTT. Its protein is CASTSATGPRGPWDF.

The genes are TRBV5-1 and TRBJ2-3, with D perhaps TRBD2 (5 bases). This CDR3 comprises 14 residues. Between the trimmed V and J ends, which lost 7 bases and 4 bases, there was a span of 16 bases. Germline lookup yields CDR1 SGHRS and CDR2 YFSETQ. The CDR3 loop is CASRAGMVADTQYF. CDR3 coding DNA: TGCGCCAGCCGGGCCGGGATGGTTGCAGATACGCAGTATTTT.

This clone turned up a few times. Written as DNA, the CDR3 is TGTGCCAGCTCACCAAGAAGAGGACCTAGCGCAGACAATGAGCAGTTCTTC. Protein sequence: CASSPRRGPSADNEQFF. The chain couples TRBV18 to TRBJ2-1, with D tentatively TRBD2 (6 bases). CDR1 is KGHSH and CDR2 is LQKENI in the germline V gene. The CDR3 has 17 amino acids. V was trimmed by 2 bases and J by 5 bases, leaving 19 bases between them.

The CDR3 DNA is TGTGCCAGCAGCCTTGGGACTAGCGGGAGCGGAAATGAGCAGTTCTTC. Its translation: CASSLGTSGSGNEQFF. V and J are TRBV7-9 and TRBJ2-1, with 14 bases matching TRBD2. Germline V gives CDR1 SEHNR, CDR2 FQNEAQ (reference sequence). The CDR3 sequence is 16 residues long. Trimming cost V 5 bases and J 7 bases; bases outside gene matches: 7. Full variable domain (outside the CDR3, taken from reference TRBV7-9 and TRBJ2-1): DTGVSQNPRHKITKRGQNVTFRCDPISEHNRLYWYRQTLGQGPEFLTYFQNEAQLEKSRLLSDRFSAERPKGSFSTLEIQRTEQGDSAMYLCASSLGTSGSGNEQFFGPGTRLTVL.

J is TRBJ2-4 and V is TRBV19, with D perhaps matching TRBD2 (5 bases). The length of the CDR3 is 15 residues. Germline CDR1 is LNHDA and CDR2 is SQIVND (reference sequence). Trimming removed 3 bases from V and 0 bases from J, with 9 bases in between. The CDR3 loop reads CASSIRTGAKNIQYF. The DNA of the CDR3 is TGTGCCAGTAGTATTCGGACTGGAGCCAAAAACATTCAGTACTTC.

V and J are TRBV27 and TRBJ2-1, with D perhaps TRBD2 (6 bases). V lost 1 base to trimming and J lost 7 bases, with 14 bases between them. The CDR3 is 15 amino acids. Per germline, CDR1 MNHEY and CDR2 SMNVEV (reference sequence). CDR3 loop: CASSLLSSVANEQFF. CDR3 DNA sequence: TGTGCCAGCAGTTTATTGTCTAGCGTAGCGAATGAGCAGTTCTTC.

This clone appeared a few times. The rearrangement uses TRBV29-1 and TRBJ2-1; maybe TRBD2 (6 bases). The CDR3 loop spans 14 amino acids. V lost 5 bases and J 0 bases, leaving 11 bases between the germline ends. CDR1 SQVTM and CDR2 ANQGSEA come from the germline V gene. As DNA, the CDR3 is TGCAGCGTTTTACGGGGGAGCTCCTACAATGAGCAGTTCTTC. Its protein is CSVLRGSSYNEQFF.

The chain is built from TRBV5-1 and TRBJ2-2, with D unresolved. This CDR3 comprises 15 residues. Germline CDR1 is SGHRS and CDR2 is YFSETQ. Trimming left V 0 bases short and J 8 bases short, with 14 bases between. The CDR3 DNA reads TGCGCCAGCAGCTTGGTCCCACGGAGTGTGGGGGAGCTGTTTTTT. Translation gives CASSLVPRSVGELFF.

V gene TRBV27 combines with J gene TRBJ2-7; 9 nucleotides match TRBD1. Germline V CDR1 and CDR2: MNHEY, SMNVEV (reference sequence). The CDR3 is 14 amino acids. V lost 3 bases, J lost 4 bases, and 4 bases stayed unmatched. Here the CDR3 DNA reads TGTGCCAGCAGTTTCTCCGACAGGGGGTACGAGCAGTACTTC. It translates to CASSFSDRGYEQYF.

Here the CDR3 reads CASSGGLAGGLRFF. The DNA of the CDR3 is TGTGCCAGCAGCGGGGGACTAGCGGGAGGGCTACGGTTCTTC. The chain is built from TRBV14 and TRBJ2-1; 16 nucleotides match TRBD2. J lost 15 bases, V lost 5 bases, and 7 bases had no gene match. Per germline, CDR1 SGHDN and CDR2 FVKESK. The CDR3 runs to 14 residues.

CDR3 DNA sequence: TGTGCCAGCAGTTTCTTGAGGGCCGCTGAAGCTTTCTTT. Amino acid sequence: CASSFLRAAEAFF. The chain recombines TRBV28 with TRBJ1-1; D not resolved. This CDR3 spans 13 amino acids. Looked up from germline, CDR1 is MDHEN and CDR2 is SYDVKM. Trimming shortened V by 3 bases and J by 6 bases, and 11 bases separated the two germline ends.

The chain links TRBV6-1 to TRBJ2-1; 12 bases are shared with TRBD2. The J segment lost 5 bases and the V segment lost 7 bases, leaving 3 bases of the junction unmatched. The CDR3 totals 14 residues. Germline loops: CDR1 MNHNS, CDR2 SASEGT. This CDR3 reads CASTRLAGDNEQFF. CDR3 DNA sequence: TGTGCCAGCACTAGACTAGCGGGAGACAATGAGCAGTTCTTC.

This clone has a single count. V is TRBV15 and J is TRBJ1-1; D not certain. Trimming pared 8 bases from V and 0 bases from J, leaving 13 bases between. The CDR3 loop spans 14 amino acids. The germline V gene encodes CDR1 LNHNV and CDR2 YYDKDF (reference sequence). CDR3 sequence: CATRREGMNTEAFF. DNA for the CDR3: TGTGCCACCCGCCGGGAGGGAATGAACACTGAAGCTTTCTTT. Full variable domain (outside the CDR3, taken from reference TRBV15 and TRBJ1-1): DAMVIQNPRYQVTQFGKPVTLSCSQTLNHNVMYWYQQKSSQAPKLLFHYYDKDFNNEADTPDNFQSRRPNTSFCFLDIRSPGLGDTAMYLCATRREGMNTEAFFGQGTRLTVV.

This chain uses TRBV30 with TRBJ1-2, with D unclear. The CDR3 length is 12 residues. V was trimmed by 0 bases and J by 5 bases, leaving 7 bases between them. CDR1 and CDR2 from the germline V gene are GTSNPN and SVGIG (reference sequence). The CDR3 loop is CAWSVQMYGYTF. The CDR3, as DNA: TGTGCCTGGAGTGTTCAGATGTATGGCTACACCTTC.

V gene TRBV15 combines with J gene TRBJ2-2, with a possible D match to TRBD1 (6 bases). The V and J ends lost 3 bases and 6 bases respectively, with 17 bases between them. The CDR3 runs 16 residues. Germline V gives CDR1 LNHNV, CDR2 YYDKDF (reference sequence). The CDR3 DNA reads as TGTGCCACCAGCAGCCCTCTTGGCAGGGGCCCCGGGGAGCTGTTTTTT. Translation: CATSSPLGRGPGELFF.

Only a few counts were recorded for this clone. The gene calls are TRBV9 and TRBJ2-2; TRBD2 might be the D (5 bases). Germline CDR1 reads SGDLS; CDR2 reads YYNGEE. The CDR3 sequence is 14 residues long. Trimming took 1 base from V and 4 from J, leaving 8 bases between them. This CDR3 reads CASSVQSGTGELFF. The CDR3 DNA reads as TGTGCCAGCAGCGTACAAAGCGGCACCGGGGAGCTGTTTTTT.

V usage is TRBV4-3 and J usage is TRBJ1-3, with D possibly matching TRBD1 (6 bases). Trimming left V 4 bases short and J 0 bases short, with 16 bases between. The CDR3 totals 17 residues. Germline lookup yields CDR1 LGHNA and CDR2 YSLEER. In nucleotides, the CDR3 is TGCGCCAGCAGCCCTGACAGGCCCCGGTCCTCTGGAAACACCATATATTTT. Translation gives CASSPDRPRSSGNTIYF.

This clone was seen a single time. V gene TRBV5-4 combines with J gene TRBJ2-6; 8 bases are shared with TRBD2. Trimming took 4 bases from V and 2 from J; bases not matched to a gene: 2. Germline V gene lookup returns CDR1 SGHNT and CDR2 YYREEE (reference sequence). The CDR3 is made up of 15 amino acids. The CDR3 region has the DNA TGTGCCAGCAGCGGAGCGGGGGCTGGGGCCAACGTCCTGACTTTC. Protein: CASSGAGAGANVLTF.

This clone was seen a handful of times. The CDR3 sequence is CSASLREQFF. The CDR3 DNA reads as TGCAGTGCTAGTCTTCGTGAGCAGTTCTTC. The genes are TRBV20-1 and TRBJ2-1; D is ambiguous. The germline gives CDR1 DFQATT, CDR2 SNEGSKA (reference sequence). The CDR3 is 10 amino acids. The V end lost 3 bases, the J end lost 9 bases, and 6 bases lay between the germline ends.